This T cell receptor (beta chain) was profiled in a study of T cells in Graves' hyperthyroidism and ophthalmopathy. V gave up 7 bases and J gave up 2 bases; unmatched junction bases: 7. Germline CDR1 and CDR2: WSHSY and SAAADI. The CDR3 sequence is 14 residues long. The table lists this clonotype with many counts. The investigators amplified TCR beta CDR3 regions from RNA transcripts. RT-PCR in the first round (using the HTBI primer set) targeted the TCR CDR3. TCRdb re-derived calls from the multiplex PCR reads in MiXCR, one entry per CDR3 protein. The data show some 250,000 distinct CDR3 sequences, approximately 15% seen once. Any patient presenting with uncontrolled infection, other autoimmune disease, pregnancy or lactation was left out.

This clonotype originated in a woman in her 40s with Graves' hyperthyroidism that later progressed to Graves' ophthalmopathy. J is TRBJ1-2 and V is TRBV10-2, with TRBD1 matching over 7 bases. The sequencing input was blood. CDR3 region: CASTPAQGNYGYTF. The CDR3 nucleotides read TGCGCCAGCACCCCTGCACAGGGGAACTATGGCTACACCTTC.